Below, 20 T cell receptor beta chains from the same sample are listed, as sequenced in a study of graft-versus-host responses after intestinal transplantation. Some clones are missing from TCRdb's copy, which holds only in-frame ones; the method was immunoSEQ multiplex PCR. This table holds over 20,000 clones, roughly 87% found once. The sequences come from PBMCs, collected about 69 days after intestinal transplantation. These receptors all stem from a human patient who received an intestinal transplant, so some T cells may come from the graft donor.

The V and J genes are TRBV19 and TRBJ2-2; D gene unclear. The CDR3 sequence is 15 residues long. The germline V and J ends were trimmed by 2 bases and 3 bases, with 10 bases remaining between them. Germline CDR1 is LNHDA and CDR2 is SQIVND (reference sequence). The DNA for the CDR3 is TGTGCCAGTAGTATACAGGTCGACGACACCGGGGAGCTGTTTTTT. This encodes CASSIQVDDTGELFF.

The rearrangement links TRBV19 to TRBJ2-1, with 7 bases matching TRBD2. Looked up from germline, CDR1 is LNHDA and CDR2 is SQIVND (reference sequence). The CDR3 runs 14 residues. With V trimmed by 1 base and J by 6 bases, 3 bases remained unmatched. The chain's CDR3 is CASSIVGGRNEQFF. DNA of the CDR3: TGTGCCAGTAGTATAGTGGGAGGGCGCAATGAGCAGTTCTTC. The complete variable domain, with remaining parts taken from reference TRBV19 and TRBJ2-1, reads DGGITQSPKYLFRKEGQNVTLSCEQNLNHDAMYWYRQDPGQGLRLIYYSQIVNDFQKGDIAEGYSVSREKKESFPLTVTSAQKNPTAFYLCASSIVGGRNEQFFGPGTRLTVL.

The gene calls are TRBV11-1 and TRBJ2-7; D is perhaps TRBD1 (6 bases). Germline V gene data show CDR1 as SGHAT and CDR2 as FQDESV (reference sequence). V was clipped by 1 base and J by 4 bases, with 11 bases between them. The length of the CDR3 is 14 residues. CDR3 DNA: TGTGCCAGCAGCTTAGACAGGGTAACGTACGAGCAGTACTTC. This translates into CASSLDRVTYEQYF.

Turning to this clone: A junction end diverges from the germline sequence, so it may reflect a read error. V gene TRBV5-6 combines with J gene TRBJ1-6; D is uncertain. The CDR3 length is 14 residues. CDR1 and CDR2 (germline): SGHDT, YYEEEE. DNA of the CDR3: TGTGCCAGCAGCTTGGCAGGTGGAAATTCACCCCCCCACTTT. This translates into CASSLAGGNSPPHF.

This rearrangement joins TRBV6-4 to TRBJ2-7; 7 positions match TRBD2. The CDR3 has 14 amino acids. V was pared by 4 bases and J by 4 bases, with 7 bases of the junction left unmatched. Germline CDR1 reads MRHNA; CDR2 reads SNTAGT. CDR3 sequence reads: CASSAKAGPYEQYF. CDR3 nucleotide sequence: TGTGCCAGCAGTGCGAAAGCGGGGCCATACGAGCAGTACTTC.

This rearrangement joins TRBV9 to TRBJ2-2, with D unresolved. This CDR3 has 12 amino acids. V lost 4 bases and J lost 2, with 3 bases in between. Germline lookup yields CDR1 SGDLS and CDR2 YYNGEE. The CDR3 coding sequence is TGTGCCAGCAGCCTCAACACCGGGGAGCTGTTTTTT. Its protein product is CASSLNTGELFF.

The rearrangement joins TRBV7-2 to TRBJ1-2, with a tentative D call TRBD1 (6 bases). CDR3 size: 12 residues. V shed 0 bases and J shed 13 bases, with 12 bases lying between them. Germline V gene data show CDR1 as SGHTA and CDR2 as FQGNSA. CDR3 nucleotides: TGTGCCAGCAGCTTAGCCGACAGGCGGGGCACCTTC. It yields the protein CASSLADRRGTF.

The rearrangement joins TRBV9 to TRBJ2-7; unclear D gene. The CDR3 is made up of 14 amino acids. Trimming stripped 0 bases from V and 0 bases from J, with 7 bases between. The germline gives CDR1 SGDLS, CDR2 YYNGEE. The DNA for the CDR3 is TGTGCCAGCAGCGTAGAAGGTACCTCCTACGAGCAGTACTTC. Amino acids: CASSVEGTSYEQYF.

The rearrangement joins TRBV6-5 to TRBJ1-1, with TRBD1 as a possible D gene (5 bases). The CDR3 runs 14 residues. Trimming stripped 5 bases from V and 5 bases from J, with 15 bases between. The germline CDR1 and CDR2 sequences are MNHEY and SVGAGI. CDR3 region: CASSNQGLVTEAFF. The CDR3 DNA reads as TGTGCCAGCAGTAACCAGGGTCTAGTGACTGAAGCTTTCTTT.

The genes are TRBV13 and TRBJ2-3; D might be TRBD1 (6 bases). CDR3 size: 15 residues. Germline CDR1 and CDR2: PRHDT and FYEKMQ (reference sequence). Trimming shortened V by 4 bases and J by 0 bases, and 11 bases separated the two germline ends. CDR3 DNA sequence: TGTGCCAGCAGCTCGCAGGGGACGAGCACAGATACGCAGTATTTT. Protein product: CASSSQGTSTDTQYF.

CDR3 bases: TGCGCCAGCAGCCAAGATTATCGTGGGACTGAAGCTTTCTTT. Encoded protein: CASSQDYRGTEAFF. This chain connects TRBV4-3 to TRBJ1-1; D unclear. Germline V CDR1 and CDR2: LGHNA, YSLEER. CDR3 length equals 14 residues. V shed 0 bases and J shed 5 bases, with 10 bases lying between them.

This clone came up a few times. V usage is TRBV4-3 and J usage is TRBJ2-2, with D perhaps matching TRBD1 (6 bases). Trimming removed 4 bases at V and 7 bases at J, with 22 bases between. This CDR3 has 17 residues. Germline-derived CDR1 and CDR2 are LGHNA and YSLEER. The CDR3 nucleotides are TGCGCCAGCAGCCTAAAACTCGGACAGCTATCCCACGGGGAGCTGTTTTTT. Encoded protein: CASSLKLGQLSHGELFF.

CDR3 in amino acids: CASQGSQASQGTEAFF. The CDR3 bases are TGTGCCAGCCAGGGATCTCAGGCCTCCCAGGGGACTGAAGCTTTCTTT. The V call is TRBV19, the J call TRBJ1-1, with D possibly TRBD1 on 6 matching bases. In germline, CDR1 is LNHDA, CDR2 SQIVND (reference sequence). Trimming removed 9 bases at V and 5 bases at J, with 25 bases between. This CDR3 region has 16 residues.

The rearrangement uses TRBV5-6 and TRBJ2-7; no clear D. Germline loops: CDR1 SGHDT, CDR2 YYEEEE. The CDR3 extends over 15 amino acids. V was cut by 2 bases and J by 2 bases, with 14 bases left in between. In DNA, the CDR3 is TGTGCCAGCAGCTTTTTGCTTGATTCGGCCTACGAGCAGTACTTC. It is translated as CASSFLLDSAYEQYF.

CDR3 protein: CASSLDRTGVAYEQYF. The CDR3 DNA sequence: TGTGCCAGCAGCTTAGATAGGACGGGTGTCGCCTACGAGCAGTACTTC. The V and J genes are TRBV7-2 and TRBJ2-7; no clear D. The length of the CDR3 is 16 residues. Looked up from germline, CDR1 is SGHTA and CDR2 is FQGNSA. The V end lost 1 base, the J end lost 2 bases, and 15 bases lay between the germline ends.

The chain is built from TRBV2 and TRBJ2-5; 8 bases are a match to TRBD2. J gave up 3 bases and V 8 bases, and 2 bases lay outside the gene matches. Germline CDR1 SNHLY, CDR2 FYNNEI. The CDR3 totals 12 residues. CDR3 sequence (DNA): TGTGCCAGCCGGGGGGGGGAAGAGACCCAGTACTTC. It translates to CASRGGEETQYF.

The V and J genes are TRBV19 and TRBJ1-2; D is unclear. From germline, CDR1 is LNHDA and CDR2 SQIVND (reference sequence). The CDR3 sequence is 11 residues long. Trimming left V 5 bases short and J 6 bases short, with 7 bases between. The CDR3 region is CASSLQNGYTF. CDR3 bases: TGTGCCAGTAGTCTGCAGAATGGCTACACCTTC.

The chain couples TRBV29-1 to TRBJ1-2; D unclear. The CDR3 contains 11 residues. The germline V gene has CDR1 SQVTM and CDR2 ANQGSEA. Trimming left V 3 bases short and J 6 bases short, with 8 bases between. CDR3: CSVEEDHGYTF. CDR3 in DNA: TGCAGCGTTGAGGAGGACCATGGCTACACCTTC. The full variable domain, with the rest looked up from reference TRBV29-1 and TRBJ1-2, is SAVISQKPSRDICQRGTSLTIQCQVDSQVTMMFWYRQQPGQSLTLIATANQGSEATYESGFVIDKFPISRPNLTFSTLTVSNMSPEDSSIYLCSVEEDHGYTFGSGTRLTVV.

CDR3 residues: CASSPLVGKCEQYF. CDR3 DNA: TGCGCCAGCAGTCCCCTTGTCGGGAAATGCGAGCAGTACTTC. The chain is built from TRBV4-3 and TRBJ2-7, with D possibly TRBD2 on 5 matching bases. Germline V CDR1 and CDR2: LGHNA, YSLEER. Trimming took off 6 bases at V and 6 bases at J, with 18 bases between the two ends. This CDR3 spans 14 amino acids.

The chain joins TRBV19 to TRBJ1-3; 7 nucleotides agree with TRBD1. The length of the CDR3 is 16 residues. The J segment lost 0 bases and the V segment lost 7 bases, leaving 9 bases of the junction unmatched. Germline CDR1 reads LNHDA; CDR2 reads SQIVND (reference sequence). CDR3 DNA: TGTGCCAGTACCCCTGGACAGGCCATCTCTGGAAACACCATATATTTT. Its translation is CASTPGQAISGNTIYF.